This TCR beta chain was profiled in a study of blood T cell repertoires in COVID-19. Study details: The United States, Italy and Spain provided the acute and convalescent COVID-19 samples. T cells, B-cell-depleted T cells, or PBMCs provided the cDNA or gDNA that served as material.

Germline values: CDR1 SGDLS, CDR2 YYNGEE. This CDR3 spans 15 amino acids. Deletions cut 3 bases from V and 6 bases from J, with 16 bases between. In the authors' methods: Scientists estimated how many nucleated cells there were by amplifying reference gene primers. The assay was immunoSEQ multiplex PCR, and TCRdb's table has in-frame clones only and misses some. Clone size and the V and J calls come from that table; the DNA yielded D and trimming. In the table there are a few hundred thousand clones, more than 85% of which are singletons. The TCR comes from a man aged 35 to 55 with active or convalescent COVID-19. The source material was peripheral blood. The gene calls are TRBV9 and TRBJ1-3; a weak D match, TRBD1 (5 bases). CDR3 loop: CASSAPGVGLNTIYF. CDR3 nucleotide sequence: TGTGCCAGCAGCGCTCCGGGGGTTGGGCTAAACACCATATATTTT.